A selection of T cell receptor beta chains follows, all from one sample in a study of T cell responses to AZD1222 COVID-19 vaccine. Assay used: immunoSEQ multiplex PCR; TCRdb lists only in-frame clones, some missing. The sample holds roughly 150,000 clones; around 88% are singletons and the top ten take about 3.4%. Specimen: peripheral blood, collected on day 0 of MenACWY control vaccination. All receptors derive from an adult in good health. Each CDR3 is given with its conserved first and last residue. D genes are given only for firm matches. Rows give clone size only sometimes, using once, few, many, or a class for an expanded clone.

D gene | clone size | J gene | V gene | CDR3 protein | CDR3 DNA
. | . | TRBJ1-5 | TRBV27 | CASSFSTLSNQPQHF | TGTGCCAGCAGTTTTAGCACATTAAGCAATCAGCCCCAGCATTTT
. | once | TRBJ1-5 | TRBV4-3 | CASSQELLSGNQPQHF | TGCGCCAGCAGCCAAGAGCTCCTCTCGGGCAATCAGCCCCAGCATTTT
. | . | TRBJ1-2 | TRBV19 | CASSTSRGVYGYTF | TGTGCCAGTAGTACCTCTCGGGGAGTCTATGGCTACACCTTC
. | . | TRBJ1-1 | TRBV11-2 | CASSLLGRAWNTEAFF | TGTGCCAGCAGCTTACTTGGCAGGGCTTGGAACACTGAAGCTTTCTTT
. | . | TRBJ1-4 | TRBV2 | CASSLEGRVFF | TGTGCCAGCAGTCTGGAAGGGCGCGTGTTTTTT
. | . | TRBJ1-1 | TRBV5-1 | CASSVEVGGTEAFF | TGCGCCAGCAGCGTAGAGGTGGGCGGGACTGAAGCTTTCTTT
TRBD1 | . | TRBJ2-7 | TRBV29-1 | CSVELRDRDSYEQYF | TGCAGCGTTGAACTCCGGGACAGAGACTCCTACGAGCAGTACTTC
. | . | TRBJ1-6 | TRBV25-1 | CASSNSGVNSPLHF | TGTGCCAGCAGTAACTCAGGGGTCAATTCACCCCTCCACTTT
. | . | TRBJ2-7 | TRBV7-2 | CASSLIVQVYEQYF | TGTGCCAGCAGCTTAATAGTACAGGTCTACGAGCAGTACTTC
. | . | TRBJ2-7 | TRBV28 | CASSLGGVYEQYF | TGTGCCAGCAGTTTGGGGGGCGTCTACGAGCAGTACTTC
TRBD2 | . | TRBJ2-1 | TRBV29-1 | CSVLRLAGAFNEQFF | TGCAGCGTACTGAGACTAGCGGGAGCCTTCAATGAGCAGTTCTTC
TRBD1 | . | TRBJ2-7 | TRBV9 | CASSAGTGKHEQYF | TGTGCCAGCAGCGCCGGGACAGGGAAACACGAGCAGTACTTC
TRBD2 | . | TRBJ2-1 | TRBV4-3 | CASSRRLAGIDEQFF | TGCGCCAGCAGCCGACGACTAGCGGGAATCGATGAGCAGTTCTTC
. | . | TRBJ1-5 | TRBV4-2 | CASSLGAGSQPQHF | TGTGCCAGCAGCCTCGGAGCCGGGAGTCAGCCCCAGCATTTT
TRBD1 | . | TRBJ1-1 | TRBV28 | CASADRDTEAFF | TGTGCCAGTGCAGACAGGGACACTGAAGCTTTCTTT
TRBD1 | . | TRBJ1-6 | TRBV14 | CASSQEMGQLDSPLHF | TGTGCCAGCAGCCAGGAAATGGGACAGCTAGATTCACCCCTCCACTTT
. | . | TRBJ1-2 | TRBV7-8 | CASSDRNYGYTF | TGTGCCAGCAGCGACCGTAACTATGGCTACACCTTC
. | . | TRBJ1-1 | TRBV5-1 | CASSLDSREAFF | TGCGCCAGCAGCTTAGACAGTCGTGAAGCTTTCTTT
. | once | TRBJ1-6 | TRBV27 | CASSLGQNTYNSPLHF | TGTGCCAGCAGTTTAGGCCAGAACACCTATAATTCACCCCTCCACTTT
. | . | TRBJ1-2 | TRBV6-5 | CASSYQSISQNYGYTF | TGTGCCAGCAGTTACCAGAGTATTTCGCAAAACTATGGCTACACCTTC
TRBD1 | . | TRBJ1-2 | TRBV7-2 | CASSRQGKDGYTF | TGTGCCAGCAGTCGACAGGGGAAGGATGGCTACACCTTC
. | few | TRBJ2-7 | TRBV2 | CASSVGRTSYEQYF | TGTGCCAGCAGTGTAGGTCGGACCTCCTACGAGCAGTACTTC
. | . | TRBJ1-1 | TRBV2 | CASRQGGGTEAFF | TGTGCCAGCAGACAGGGTGGAGGCACTGAAGCTTTCTTT
TRBD2 | . | TRBJ2-1 | TRBV29-1 | CSVEGTSGSYNEQFF | TGCAGCGTTGAAGGGACTAGCGGATCCTACAATGAGCAGTTCTTC
TRBD2 | . | TRBJ2-5 | TRBV11-3 | CASSFGTSGRSVETQYF | TGTGCCAGCAGCTTTGGGACTAGCGGGAGATCGGTGGAGACCCAGTACTTC
. | . | TRBJ1-3 | TRBV4-3 | CASSQGDRRSSGNTIYF | TGCGCCAGCAGCCAAGGAGACAGGCGAAGCTCTGGAAACACCATATATTTT
. | few | TRBJ2-5 | TRBV12-5 | CASGFGGGETQYF | TGTGCTAGTGGTTTTGGAGGGGGAGAGACCCAGTACTTC
. | . | TRBJ2-2 | TRBV6-5 | CASRLHTNTGELFF | TGTGCCAGCAGACTTCACACAAACACCGGGGAGCTGTTTTTT
. | . | TRBJ2-1 | TRBV20-1 | CSAREYNEQFF | TGCAGTGCTAGGGAATACAATGAGCAGTTCTTC
. | . | TRBJ2-7 | TRBV6-2/TRBV6-3 | CASSSDATYEQYF | TGTGCCAGCAGTTCCGACGCTACTTACGAGCAGTACTTC
TRBD1 | . | TRBJ2-7 | TRBV7-3 | CASSPGTVSYEQYF | TGTGCCAGCAGCCCCGGGACAGTCTCCTACGAGCAGTACTTC
TRBD1 | . | TRBJ2-5 | TRBV2 | CASRAGTGSETQYF | TGTGCCAGCAGAGCCGGGACAGGGTCGGAGACCCAGTACTTC
. | . | TRBJ2-7 | TRBV12-3/TRBV12-4 | CASTLGRAYEQYF | TGTGCCAGCACTCTGGGACGGGCCTACGAGCAGTACTTC
. | . | TRBJ2-7 | TRBV7-9 | CASSSMNYEQYF | TGTGCCAGCAGCTCGATGAACTACGAGCAGTACTTC
. | . | TRBJ1-3 | TRBV14 | CASSQDFGREEASGNTIYF | TGTGCCAGCAGCCAAGACTTCGGCAGGGAGGAGGCTTCTGGAAACACCATATATTTT